Each of the 26 T cell receptor beta chains below was sequenced from the same sample in a study of cytotoxic CD8 clonotypes in ibrutinib-treated CLL. Clones were read by immunoSEQ multiplex PCR, and TCRdb kept only the in-frame ones, dropping some. The repertoire has approximately 330,000 clones, 70% to 80% of them found once; the top ten carry more than 6%. The input for sequencing was PBMCs, taken before ibrutinib treatment. These TCRs come from a human donor with chronic lymphocytic leukemia.

The gene calls are TRBV27 and TRBJ2-1; 7 bases fit TRBD2. Germline V gene sequence: CDR1 MNHEY, CDR2 SMNVEV (reference sequence). The CDR3 spans 12 residues. Trimming at V came to 5 bases and at J to 10 bases, leaving 5 bases not matched to a gene. The CDR3 DNA sequence: TGTGCCAGCAGTAGAGGACTAGTGGAGCAGTTCTTC. This sequence encodes CASSRGLVEQFF.

This chain's CDR3 is CAWSLKVDQPQHF. CDR3 DNA: TGTGCCTGGAGTCTTAAGGTTGATCAGCCCCAGCATTTT. The V gene is TRBV30, the J gene TRBJ1-5, with D unclear. Germline CDR1 reads GTSNPN; CDR2 reads SVGIG (reference sequence). CDR3 length: 13 amino acids. V dropped 2 bases and J dropped 5 bases, with 10 bases sitting between them.

J is TRBJ1-4 and V is TRBV28; D is unclear. Germline CDR1 reads MDHEN; CDR2 reads SYDVKM. This CDR3 comprises 15 residues. V was pared by 4 bases and J by 8 bases, with 17 bases between. CDR3 loop: CASSSPSMGGEKLFF. The CDR3 DNA sequence: TGTGCCAGCAGTTCCCCCTCAATGGGAGGGGAAAAACTGTTTTTT.

V and J are TRBV27 and TRBJ2-3, with 13 bases fitting TRBD2. After removal of 4 bases from V and 4 bases from J, the junction contained 2 bases not matched to a gene. CDR3 size: 15 residues. Germline CDR1 and CDR2: MNHEY and SMNVEV (reference sequence). The CDR3 DNA follows: TGTGCCAGCAGTTACGGGACTAGCGGGGCAGATACGCAGTATTTT. Translated, it gives CASSYGTSGADTQYF.

The chain carries TRBV6-5 and TRBJ2-1; D is possibly TRBD2 (7 bases). This CDR3 comprises 14 residues. CDR1 and CDR2 (germline): MNHEY, SVGAGI. Trimming cost V 6 bases and J 14 bases, with 23 bases left between them. The CDR3 region is CASRTRGEGRYEFF. For the CDR3, the DNA is TGTGCCAGCAGGACTAGGGGGGAGGGCCGATATGAGTTCTTC.

This chain uses TRBV7-2 with TRBJ2-7; D may be TRBD1 (6 bases). This CDR3 region has 16 residues. V was pared by 3 bases and J by 1 base, with 16 bases between. Germline loops: CDR1 SGHTA, CDR2 FQGNSA. This chain's CDR3 is CASSFGAQGISYEQYF. The CDR3 nucleotides are TGTGCCAGCAGCTTCGGAGCCCAGGGGATTTCCTACGAGCAGTACTTC.

The V gene is TRBV30, the J gene TRBJ2-3; D is undetermined. Looked up from germline, CDR1 is GTSNPN and CDR2 is SVGIG (reference sequence). This CDR3 has 14 residues. V was clipped by 0 bases and J by 3 bases, with 10 bases between them. CDR3 sequence (DNA): TGTGCCTGGAGTGTGAGTTTCGGGACAGATACGCAGTATTTT. Protein: CAWSVSFGTDTQYF.

This rearrangement joins TRBV5-1 to TRBJ1-1, with TRBD1 matching over 7 bases. This CDR3 is built from 17 residues. Unmatched junction bases numbered 8, after V lost 0 bases and J lost 0 bases. Per the germline V gene, CDR1 is SGHRS and CDR2 is YFSETQ. CDR3 protein: CASSLGQGGGMNTEAFF. The CDR3 DNA reads TGCGCCAGCAGCTTGGGACAGGGCGGCGGAATGAACACTGAAGCTTTCTTT.

This sequence joins TRBV4-2 and TRBJ1-4; D call uncertain. The V and J ends lost 0 bases and 7 bases respectively, with 18 bases between them. Germline V gene data show CDR1 as LGHNA and CDR2 as YNFKEQ. The length of the CDR3 is 17 residues. The CDR3 bases are TGTGCCAGCAGCCAAGATCGGAGTAGGGCTGTGTTTGAAAAACTGTTTTTT. It encodes CASSQDRSRAVFEKLFF.

This clone has only a few counts. This chain connects TRBV2 to TRBJ2-1, with TRBD1 matching over 9 bases. The CDR3 is made up of 15 amino acids. Trimming cost V 6 bases and J 2 bases; bases outside gene matches: 5. In germline, CDR1 is SNHLY, CDR2 FYNNEI. CDR3 loop: CASSARTGAYNEQFF. The CDR3 DNA reads as TGTGCCAGCAGCGCCAGGACAGGGGCCTACAATGAGCAGTTCTTC.

The CDR3 region has the DNA TGCGCCAGCAGCCCGGGACTAGCGGGCGAGCAGTACTTC. Its translation: CASSPGLAGEQYF. The J gene is TRBJ2-7, the V gene TRBV4-3, with 12 nucleotides matching TRBD2. The CDR3 extends over 13 amino acids. From germline, CDR1 is LGHNA and CDR2 YSLEER. V shed 4 bases, J shed 6 bases, and the junction held 1 base outside the gene matches.

The rearrangement uses TRBV19 and TRBJ1-1; possibly TRBD1 for D (5 bases). The CDR3 is 13 residues long. Germline V gives CDR1 LNHDA, CDR2 SQIVND (reference sequence). The V and J ends lost 4 bases and 6 bases respectively, with 12 bases between them. The CDR3 DNA is TGTGCCAGTAGTACAGGGTGGAAGGCTGAAGCTTTCTTT. It specifies CASSTGWKAEAFF.

V is TRBV15 and J is TRBJ2-5, with D uncertain. Germline V gene lookup returns CDR1 LNHNV and CDR2 YYDKDF (reference sequence). The CDR3 loop spans 14 amino acids. Trimming took 5 bases from V and 1 from J, leaving 11 bases between them. Here the CDR3 reads CATSPPGFQETQYF. CDR3 bases: TGTGCCACCAGCCCGCCAGGATTCCAAGAGACCCAGTACTTC.

J is TRBJ1-1 and V is TRBV14, with D unresolved. Trimming took 0 bases from V and 3 from J, leaving 17 bases between them. The length of the CDR3 is 17 residues. The germline CDR1 and CDR2 sequences are SGHDN and FVKESK. The CDR3 sequence: CASSQDLGRGLYTEAFF. CDR3 DNA sequence: TGTGCCAGCAGCCAAGATCTTGGTAGAGGGTTGTACACTGAAGCTTTCTTT.

The J gene is TRBJ2-7, the V gene TRBV10-3, with D possibly called TRBD1 or TRBD2 (5 bases each). V lost 9 bases and J lost 1, with 13 bases in between. CDR1 and CDR2 from the germline V gene are ENHRY and SYGVKD. This CDR3 is built from 13 residues. CDR3 protein: CAIWDPQSYEQYF. The CDR3 bases are TGTGCCATTTGGGACCCCCAATCCTACGAGCAGTACTTC.

The V and J genes are TRBV5-6 and TRBJ2-3; a weak D match, TRBD1 (5 bases). V dropped 2 bases and J dropped 4 bases, with 11 bases sitting between them. The CDR3 is 14 residues long. The germline V gene encodes CDR1 SGHDT and CDR2 YYEEEE. The CDR3 nucleotides are TGTGCCAGCAGCTTCACGCTAGGGGCAGATACGCAGTATTTT. This translates into CASSFTLGADTQYF.

This sequence joins TRBV7-9 and TRBJ2-7; D gene uncertain. CDR1 and CDR2 from the germline V gene are SEHNR and FQNEAQ (reference sequence). The CDR3 runs 12 residues. V lost 0 bases to trimming and J lost 4 bases, with 4 bases between them. CDR3 sequence: CASSLAVYEQYF. CDR3 in DNA: TGTGCCAGCAGCTTAGCAGTATACGAGCAGTACTTC.

The rearrangement joins TRBV29-1 to TRBJ1-1; the D is unclear. The ends were cut back, 5 bases at V and 1 base at J, with 11 bases in the middle. The CDR3 is 13 amino acids. CDR1 and CDR2 (germline): SQVTM, ANQGSEA. The CDR3 DNA sequence: TGCAGCGTTCTCAGGCAACCGAACACTGAAGCTTTCTTT. Translation: CSVLRQPNTEAFF.

The chain carries TRBV6-1 and TRBJ2-7; D unresolved. The CDR3 is 13 residues long. Germline V gene data show CDR1 as MNHNS and CDR2 as SASEGT. V lost 3 bases to trimming and J lost 4 bases, with 10 bases between them. This chain's CDR3 is CASSDPENYEQYF. CDR3 DNA: TGTGCCAGCAGTGACCCAGAGAATTACGAGCAGTACTTC.

This chain links TRBV6-1 with TRBJ2-3, with TRBD1 matching over 9 bases. This CDR3 spans 17 amino acids. CDR1 and CDR2 from the germline V gene are MNHNS and SASEGT. V was clipped by 0 bases and J by 7 bases; unmatched bases: 11. CDR3 sequence reads: CASSEALGTGYPNTQYF. For the CDR3, the DNA is TGTGCCAGCAGTGAAGCGCTTGGGACAGGGTATCCGAATACGCAGTATTTT.

This clone was seen only once. The chain carries TRBV19 and TRBJ1-4, with 7 bases fitting TRBD1. Germline-derived CDR1 and CDR2 are LNHDA and SQIVND (reference sequence). With V trimmed by 3 bases and J by 8 bases, 9 bases remained unmatched. The CDR3 runs to 15 residues. The CDR3 protein is CASSMRRDSREKLFF. The CDR3 DNA follows: TGTGCCAGTAGTATGCGACGGGACAGCAGGGAAAAACTGTTTTTT.

This clone was seen only once. This sequence joins TRBV7-3 and TRBJ2-5, with 10 bases aligning to TRBD1. The CDR3 length is 15 residues. V trimming: 5 bases; J trimming: 4 bases; junction bases outside the gene matches: 7. The germline V gene has CDR1 SGHTA and CDR2 FQGTGA. The CDR3 sequence is CASSTTGTGVETQYF. DNA of the CDR3: TGTGCCAGCAGCACCACCGGGACAGGGGTAGAGACCCAGTACTTC.

The chain has TRBV18 and TRBJ2-1, with 7 bases identical to TRBD2. The CDR3 is 14 amino acids. Looked up from germline, CDR1 is KGHSH and CDR2 is LQKENI. V trimming: 3 bases; J trimming: 5 bases; junction bases outside the gene matches: 4. This chain's CDR3 is CASSPGLRNNEQFF. The DNA for the CDR3 is TGTGCCAGCTCACCGGGACTAAGAAACAATGAGCAGTTCTTC.

The chain joins TRBV6-1 to TRBJ1-3, with D possibly TRBD1 on 5 matching bases. The CDR3 spans 13 residues. CDR1 and CDR2 from the germline V gene are MNHNS and SASEGT. With 6 bases removed from V and 6 bases from J, the gap between germline ends came to 12 bases. This CDR3 reads CASSVGTTNTIYF. The CDR3 DNA reads TGTGCCAGCAGCGTGGGGACCACAAACACCATATATTTT.

In DNA form, the CDR3 reads TGTGCCAGCAGTTCTCCTACTAGCGGGAGGGGTAATGAGCAGTTCTTC. Translating gives CASSSPTSGRGNEQFF. V gene TRBV27 combines with J gene TRBJ2-1, with TRBD2 matching over 13 bases. The J segment lost 7 bases and the V segment lost 4 bases, leaving 7 bases of the junction unmatched. CDR3 length equals 16 residues. From germline, CDR1 is MNHEY and CDR2 SMNVEV (reference sequence).

V usage is TRBV27 and J usage is TRBJ2-3; D unclear. Germline lookup yields CDR1 MNHEY and CDR2 SMNVEV (reference sequence). V was shortened by 3 bases and J by 6 bases, with 4 bases between the two germline ends. CDR3 length equals 11 residues. The CDR3 sequence: CASSLRDTQYF. CDR3 coding DNA: TGTGCCAGCAGTTTGCGGGATACGCAGTATTTT.